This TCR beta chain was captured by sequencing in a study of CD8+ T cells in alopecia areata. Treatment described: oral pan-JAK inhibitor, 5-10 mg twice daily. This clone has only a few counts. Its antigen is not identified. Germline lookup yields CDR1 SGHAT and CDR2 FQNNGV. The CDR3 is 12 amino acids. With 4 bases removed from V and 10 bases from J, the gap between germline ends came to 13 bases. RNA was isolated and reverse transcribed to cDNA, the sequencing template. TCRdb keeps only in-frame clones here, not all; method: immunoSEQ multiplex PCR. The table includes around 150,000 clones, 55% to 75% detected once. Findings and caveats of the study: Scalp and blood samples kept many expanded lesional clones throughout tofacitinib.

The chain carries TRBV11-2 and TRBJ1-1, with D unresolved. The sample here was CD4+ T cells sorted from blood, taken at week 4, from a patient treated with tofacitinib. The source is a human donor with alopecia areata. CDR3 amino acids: CASSSIRVGAFF. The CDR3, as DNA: TGTGCCAGCAGCTCTATTCGGGTTGGAGCTTTCTTT.